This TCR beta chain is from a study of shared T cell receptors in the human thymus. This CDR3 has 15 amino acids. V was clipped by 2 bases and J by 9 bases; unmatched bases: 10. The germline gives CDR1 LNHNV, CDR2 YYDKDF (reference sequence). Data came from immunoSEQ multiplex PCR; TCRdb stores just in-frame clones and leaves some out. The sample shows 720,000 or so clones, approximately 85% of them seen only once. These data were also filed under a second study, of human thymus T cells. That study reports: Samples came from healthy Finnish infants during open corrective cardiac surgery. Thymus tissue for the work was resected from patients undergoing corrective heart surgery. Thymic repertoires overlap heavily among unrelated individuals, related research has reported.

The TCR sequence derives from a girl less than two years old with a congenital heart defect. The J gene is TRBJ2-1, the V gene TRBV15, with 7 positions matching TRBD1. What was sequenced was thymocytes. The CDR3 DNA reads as TGTGCCACCAGCAGATTGACAGGGCTCCGGCGTGAGCAGTTCTTC. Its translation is CATSRLTGLRREQFF.